These 18 T cell receptor beta chains were sequenced from one sample in a study of blood T cell dynamics during melanoma immunotherapy (dated by TCRdb to the early 2020s). The library was built by means of the immunoSEQ multiplex PCR assay. The source is immuneACCESS, and TCRdb retained only in-frame sequences with V and J called. Part of the clones is not carried over; for the studies checked, unresolved V genes explain less than half of this, and the remainder is unexplained. The sample table records 8,400 or so clones; 75% to 90% of these occur just once. Together, the top ten hold 3% to 4.5% of the sample. What this sample's time point label stands for: week 3, after first cycle of checkpoint inhibitor. This specimen was blood, taken from a patient treated with checkpoint blockade. These receptors were obtained from a human donor with melanoma.

V gene TRBV7-3 combines with J gene TRBJ1-2; D is uncertain. The V and J ends lost 1 base and 3 bases respectively, with 15 bases between them. Germline-derived CDR1 and CDR2 are SGHTA and FQGTGA. This CDR3 comprises 16 residues. DNA for the CDR3: TGTGCCAGCAGCTTAAGGTTTGGAAGTTCGGACTATGGCTACACCTTC. Its protein is CASSLRFGSSDYGYTF.

In this sample, this clone turned up once. The rearrangement links TRBV5-1 to TRBJ1-2; weak D call: TRBD1 (6 bases). The CDR3 extends over 14 amino acids. The germline V gene has CDR1 SGHRS and CDR2 YFSETQ. Trimming took off 4 bases at V and 8 bases at J, with 18 bases between the two ends. CDR3 coding DNA: TGCGCCAGCAGCCGCCGGGACACCGGTGAAGGCTACACCTTC. As protein: CASSRRDTGEGYTF.

This CDR3 is CASSFSDGSFFNYGYTF. The CDR3 DNA sequence: TGTGCCAGCAGTTTTTCGGACGGAAGCTTCTTTAACTATGGCTACACCTTC. This sequence joins TRBV28 and TRBJ1-2; D gene ambiguous. From germline, CDR1 is MDHEN and CDR2 SYDVKM. V was shortened by 3 bases and J by 1 base, with 18 bases between the two germline ends. CDR3 length: 17 residues.

J is TRBJ2-7 and V is TRBV15, with 8 nucleotides matching TRBD2. CDR3 length equals 14 residues. CDR1 LNHNV and CDR2 YYDKDF come from the germline V gene (reference sequence). V was pared by 3 bases and J by 0 bases, with 1 base of the junction left unmatched. This CDR3 is CATSRSGSSYEQYF. The DNA for the CDR3 is TGTGCCACCAGCAGGAGCGGGAGCTCCTACGAGCAGTACTTC.

This chain joins TRBV5-6 and TRBJ1-2, with D uncertain. Looked up from germline, CDR1 is SGHDT and CDR2 is YYEEEE. Trimming cost V 4 bases and J 6 bases, with 16 bases left between them. This CDR3 region has 14 residues. CDR3 sequence reads: CASSRVRVHHGYTF. The CDR3 coding sequence is TGTGCCAGCAGCCGCGTTCGGGTACACCATGGCTACACCTTC.

CDR3 residues: CASSPNPGRSVGYTF. The CDR3 DNA reads TGTGCCAGCAGCCCCAACCCGGGACGGTCGGTCGGCTACACCTTC. V gene TRBV7-3 combines with J gene TRBJ1-2; possibly TRBD1 for D (5 bases). The ends were cut back, 5 bases at V and 8 bases at J, with 21 bases in the middle. The CDR3 contains 15 residues. CDR1 SGHTA and CDR2 FQGTGA come from the germline V gene.

V and J are TRBV9 and TRBJ2-5; D is unclear. The J call is uncertain, as TRBJ2-7 better fits the DNA end. The CDR3 has 13 residues. Germline loops: CDR1 SGDLS, CDR2 YYNGEE. The chain's CDR3 is CASSPTFSYEQYF. As DNA, the CDR3 is TGTGCCAGCAGCCCGACATTCTCCTACGAGCAGTACTTC.

This chain connects TRBV9 to TRBJ2-7, with 7 bases fitting TRBD1. Germline V lookup: CDR1 SGDLS, CDR2 YYNGEE. There are 15 residues in the CDR3. The V segment lost 3 bases and the J segment 0 bases; nucleotides outside the gene matches: 6. This chain's CDR3 is CASSAGQDPSYEQYF. CDR3 nucleotides: TGTGCCAGCAGCGCTGGACAGGACCCCTCCTACGAGCAGTACTTC. Supplemented by reference TRBV9 and TRBJ2-7, the full variable domain reads DSGVTQTPKHLITATGQRVTLRCSPRSGDLSVYWYQQSLDQGLQFLIQYYNGEERAKGNILERFSAQQFPDLHSELNLSSLELGDSALYFCASSAGQDPSYEQYFGPGTRLTVT.

The J gene is TRBJ1-2, the V gene TRBV28, with D possibly being TRBD1 (6 bases). V lost 3 bases and J 6 bases, leaving 14 bases between the germline ends. This CDR3 comprises 14 residues. Germline values: CDR1 MDHEN, CDR2 SYDVKM. The CDR3 coding sequence is TGTGCCAGCAGTTTTGTGGGGGGCAAGAATGGCTACACCTTC. Its protein product is CASSFVGGKNGYTF.

The V call is TRBV2, the J call TRBJ1-1; D is ambiguous. Germline V gives CDR1 SNHLY, CDR2 FYNNEI. This CDR3 spans 14 amino acids. V lost 4 bases and J 5 bases, leaving 14 bases between the germline ends. CDR3 DNA: TGTGCCAGCAGTGTCAGTCGAGGGCTTACTGAAGCTTTCTTT. It codes for CASSVSRGLTEAFF.

This clone was picked up a small number of times. The rearrangement joins TRBV2 to TRBJ2-7, with 7 bases aligning to TRBD1. Germline lookup yields CDR1 SNHLY and CDR2 FYNNEI. The CDR3 runs to 13 residues. Trimming took 6 bases from V and 2 from J; bases not matched to a gene: 4. The CDR3 is CASRQGKTYEQYF. The CDR3 DNA reads TGTGCCAGCAGACAGGGGAAGACCTACGAGCAGTACTTC.

The chain links TRBV6-1 to TRBJ1-3; the D is unclear. This CDR3 is 14 amino acids long. Germline V gene sequence: CDR1 MNHNS, CDR2 SASEGT. Trimming left V 1 base short and J 10 bases short, with 14 bases between. The CDR3 reads CASSEDLGRRTIYF. The CDR3 bases are TGTGCCAGCAGTGAAGATTTAGGACGGAGGACCATATATTTT.

V and J are TRBV6-5 and TRBJ2-7; D is possibly TRBD1 (6 bases). Between the trimmed V and J ends, which lost 6 bases and 3 bases, there was a span of 18 bases. Germline V gene sequence: CDR1 MNHEY, CDR2 SVGAGI. This CDR3 is built from 15 residues. CDR3 residues: CASSPDRSLGYEQYF. CDR3 in DNA: TGTGCCAGCAGCCCCGACAGGTCCCTTGGCTACGAGCAGTACTTC.

The CDR3 coding sequence is TGTGCCAGCAGTTTAGTACAGGGGATTTTGGGCTACACCTTC. Amino acids: CASSLVQGILGYTF. V gene TRBV28 combines with J gene TRBJ1-2, with TRBD1 identical over 7 bases. The germline gives CDR1 MDHEN, CDR2 SYDVKM. The CDR3 length is 14 residues. With 2 bases clipped from V and 8 bases from J, the junction kept 8 bases outside the gene matches.

A note on this clone: The same CDR3 also results from other DNA sequences found in this sample. The chain joins TRBV7-3 to TRBJ1-1; tentatively, D is TRBD1 (5 bases). V dropped 3 bases and J dropped 1 base, with 6 bases sitting between them. The CDR3 consists of 13 residues. Germline CDR1 is SGHTA and CDR2 is FQGTGA. This CDR3 reads CASSFGGNTEAFF. For the CDR3, the DNA is TGTGCCAGCAGCTTCGGGGGGAACACTGAAGCTTTCTTT. The whole variable domain, filled in from reference TRBV7-3 and TRBJ1-1, reads GAGVSQTPSNKVTEKGKYVELRCDPISGHTALYWYRQSLGQGPEFLIYFQGTGAADDSGLPNDRFFAVRPEGSVSTLKIQRTERGDSAVYLCASSFGGNTEAFFGQGTRLTVV.

This chain joins TRBV14 and TRBJ2-7; D is tentatively TRBD1 or TRBD2 (6 bases each). V lost 6 bases to trimming and J lost 5 bases, with 23 bases between them. Germline V CDR1 and CDR2: SGHDN, FVKESK. There are 16 residues in the CDR3. The CDR3 is CASSSIWAGEVHEQYF. CDR3 DNA: TGTGCCAGCAGTTCAATCTGGGCAGGGGAGGTTCACGAGCAGTACTTC.

Only one count was recorded for this clone. The chain links TRBV18 to TRBJ1-5, with D perhaps matching TRBD1 (6 bases). Germline CDR1 and CDR2: KGHSH and LQKENI. This CDR3 is 17 amino acids long. Trimming removed 3 bases at V and 2 bases at J, with 17 bases between. As DNA, the CDR3 is TGTGCCAGCTCACCCTGCGGGGGGGGGACATGCAATCAGCCCCAGCATTTT. Translated, it gives CASSPCGGGTCNQPQHF.

The V and J genes are TRBV14 and TRBJ2-2; TRBD1 is a possible D gene (6 bases). This CDR3 region has 16 residues. Germline loops: CDR1 SGHDN, CDR2 FVKESK. V was cut by 4 bases and J by 6 bases, with 18 bases left in between. In DNA form, the CDR3 reads TGTGCCAGCAGCCTCCGCACAGGGTGGGGTGCCGGGGAGCTGTTTTTT. This codes for CASSLRTGWGAGELFF.